The clone carrying this TCR beta chain was recorded only once. Antigen unknown. The trim removed 1 base at V and 9 bases at J, leaving 3 bases unmatched. The CDR3 totals 13 residues. The germline gives CDR1 LGHNA, CDR2 YSLEER. The sample originates from a study of shared clonotypes between healthy human individuals. General study results and limits: Naive CD4 clonotype sharing across a few donors was 5% to 6%.

Sorted-subset replicate PCR reactions were performed with approximately 180 ng DNA, corresponding to 25,000 to 35,000 T cell genomes. Repertoires were generated with immunoSEQ multiplex PCR, while TCRdb's copy carries only in-frame clones and drops some. The sample includes about 1.1 million clones, 70% to 80% of them seen just once. From CD4+ cells came CD45RA+ naive and CD45RA-negative memory subsets. This clonotype was sampled from a man aged 18 to 35 in good health. Some clones in this sample may be carry-over from other donors' samples. The sequencing input was memory CD4+ T cells from PBMCs. Subset of the sample: CD45RA-negative fraction. The rearrangement joins TRBV4-3 to TRBJ2-3; 8 bases agree with TRBD1. The DNA for the CDR3 is TGCGCCAGCAGCCAAGCCCAGGGGGCCACGCAGTATTTT. This codes for CASSQAQGATQYF.